This TCR beta chain was identified during a study of blood T cells in healthy people across ages. The V segment lost 2 bases and the J segment 4 bases; nucleotides outside the gene matches: 9. Germline-derived CDR1 and CDR2 are SGHTA and FQGNSA. The length of the CDR3 is 16 residues. Then a second PCR, running roughly 7 to 11 cycles, was carried out with a sample-barcoded 5' primer and a J-beta primer mix. From the 5' RACE reads, TCRdb called clonotypes with MiXCR, one entry per CDR3 protein. The data show 730,000 or so distinct CDR3 sequences, around 46% seen once. The sequenced sample consisted of blood. This clonotype was obtained from a woman aged 55-70 years in good health. The chain employs TRBV7-2 and TRBJ1-2; 8 positions agree with TRBD1. The CDR3 DNA is TGTGCCAGCAGCTTAACCGGACAGGGTCTAGGCTATGGCTACACCTTC. Its protein is CASSLTGQGLGYGYTF.